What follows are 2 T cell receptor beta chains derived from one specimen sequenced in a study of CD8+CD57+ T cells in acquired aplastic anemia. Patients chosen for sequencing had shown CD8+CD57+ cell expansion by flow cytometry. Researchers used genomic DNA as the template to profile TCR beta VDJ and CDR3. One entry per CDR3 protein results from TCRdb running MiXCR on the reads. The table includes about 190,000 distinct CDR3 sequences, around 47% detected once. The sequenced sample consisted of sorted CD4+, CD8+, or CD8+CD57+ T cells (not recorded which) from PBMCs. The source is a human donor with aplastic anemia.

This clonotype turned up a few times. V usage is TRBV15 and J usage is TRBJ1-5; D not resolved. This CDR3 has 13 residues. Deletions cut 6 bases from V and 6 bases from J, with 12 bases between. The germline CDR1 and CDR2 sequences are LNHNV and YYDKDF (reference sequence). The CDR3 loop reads CATRFGVGQPQHF. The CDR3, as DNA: TGTGCCACCAGGTTCGGGGTAGGTCAGCCCCAGCATTTT.

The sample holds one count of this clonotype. The CDR3 is CASSQSTLGREKLFF. CDR3 nucleotides: TGCGCCAGCAGCCAATCCACTCTAGGGAGGGAAAAACTGTTTTTT. The chain joins TRBV4-1 to TRBJ1-4, with unresolved D. CDR1 MGHRA and CDR2 YSYEKL come from the germline V gene. This CDR3 is 15 amino acids long. V gave up 2 bases and J gave up 8 bases, with 15 bases separating them.